This passage covers 10 T cell receptor beta chains from one sample sequenced in a study of T cell responses to AZD1222 COVID-19 vaccine. Sequencing was performed with immunoSEQ multiplex PCR; in TCRdb, only in-frame clones are kept and a portion is missing. The sample lists 130,000 or so clones; around 88% were seen once. This specimen was peripheral blood, taken on day 0 of MenACWY control vaccination. These receptors were collected from an adult in good health.

The chain couples TRBV5-6 to TRBJ1-3, with unresolved D. CDR3 length: 16 residues. The ends were cut back, 2 bases at V and 0 bases at J, with 12 bases in the middle. Germline V CDR1 and CDR2: SGHDT, YYEEEE. CDR3 protein: CASSFSGINSGNTIYF. The CDR3 DNA reads as TGTGCCAGCAGCTTTAGCGGGATCAACTCTGGAAACACCATATATTTT.

The V gene is TRBV10-2, the J gene TRBJ2-7; D could derive from TRBD1 or TRBD2 (5 bases each). Germline CDR1 is WSHSY and CDR2 is SAAADI. Trimming took 4 bases from V and 3 from J, leaving 34 bases between them. This CDR3 comprises 21 residues. The CDR3 DNA sequence: TGCGCCAGCAGTGGGGGATTACCGGGACGAACGACCCAGCTACCCAGCTACGAGCAGTACTTC. This sequence encodes CASSGGLPGRTTQLPSYEQYF.

The chain carries TRBV7-2 and TRBJ2-1; TRBD2 agrees at 8 bases. Germline CDR1 SGHTA, CDR2 FQGNSA. The CDR3 is 13 residues long. V was clipped by 5 bases and J by 6 bases; unmatched bases: 3. The CDR3: CASSRTSGNEQFF. The CDR3 region has the DNA TGTGCCAGCAGCAGAACTAGCGGCAATGAGCAGTTCTTC.

This rearrangement joins TRBV11-3 to TRBJ2-6; 7 bases map to TRBD1. Germline V gives CDR1 SGHNT, CDR2 YENEEA. V dropped 4 bases and J dropped 3; count of bases not matched to a gene: 15. This CDR3 region has 19 residues. The CDR3 bases are TGTGCCAGCAGCTCCTCCCCGGGACAGCTTCGGGGTGGGGCCAACGTCCTGACTTTC. Its translation: CASSSSPGQLRGGANVLTF.

This clone has just one count. The chain combines TRBV7-9 with TRBJ1-1; D unclear. Trimming shortened V by 6 bases and J by 7 bases, and 12 bases separated the two germline ends. The CDR3 contains 12 residues. The germline V gene has CDR1 SEHNR and CDR2 FQNEAQ (reference sequence). CDR3 nucleotides: TGTGCCAGCAGTCAAGTTGGGGATGAAGCTTTCTTT. Translated: CASSQVGDEAFF.

The genes are TRBV3-1 (or the pseudogene TRBV3-2) and TRBJ2-3; no reliable D call. The length of the CDR3 is 15 residues. Trimming took 1 base from V and 8 from J, leaving 16 bases between them. Germline CDR1 and CDR2: LGHDT and YNNKEL (reference sequence). CDR3 DNA sequence: TGTGCCAGCAGCCAAGGGGTCCCCGAGATGCGTACGCAGTATTTT. It encodes CASSQGVPEMRTQYF.

The chain links TRBV10-3 to TRBJ1-5; D remains ambiguous. The length of the CDR3 is 15 residues. Germline loops: CDR1 ENHRY, CDR2 SYGVKD. The ends were cut back, 0 bases at V and 3 bases at J, with 9 bases in the middle. CDR3 residues: CAISESGQFNQPQHF. The DNA of the CDR3 is TGTGCCATCAGTGAGTCCGGTCAGTTCAATCAGCCCCAGCATTTT.

The rearrangement uses TRBV5-1 and TRBJ2-2; 9 bases align to TRBD1. Germline CDR1 and CDR2: SGHRS and YFSETQ. This CDR3 contains 13 residues. Unmatched junction bases numbered 5, after V lost 7 bases and J lost 7 bases. CDR3 loop: CASGGQGGGELFF. The DNA for the CDR3 is TGCGCCAGCGGGGGACAGGGCGGCGGGGAGCTGTTTTTT.

V usage is TRBV7-8 and J usage is TRBJ1-5; 7 bases fit TRBD1. Germline V gene data show CDR1 as SGHVS and CDR2 as FQNEAQ. The CDR3 loop spans 17 amino acids. The junction had 11 bases not matched to a gene; V was cut back by 2 bases and J by 4 bases. CDR3 residues: CASSLTFGTATNQPQHF. The DNA of the CDR3 is TGTGCCAGCAGCTTAACGTTTGGGACAGCTACGAATCAGCCCCAGCATTTT.

The chain combines TRBV11-3 with TRBJ2-7; D possibly corresponds to TRBD2 (7 bases). Germline V gene lookup returns CDR1 SGHNT and CDR2 YENEEA. The ends were cut back, 5 bases at V and 5 bases at J, with 13 bases in the middle. This CDR3 has 13 amino acids. The CDR3 DNA reads as TGTGCCAGCAGCCTCAGGGGAGGGAACGAGCAGTACTTC. Its translation is CASSLRGGNEQYF.